These 32 T cell receptor beta chains were sequenced from one sample in a study of blood T cell repertoires in COVID-19 (dated by TCRdb to the early 2020s). Library preparation employed the immunoSEQ multiplex PCR assay. TCRdb holds this immuneACCESS table with in-frame rearrangements only. Some clones are missing; in checked studies, unresolved V genes explain under half, and the rest has no known cause. The sample contains 310,000 or so clones, approximately 82% of them found a single time. The ten top clones hold around 1.2% of the sample. Material: peripheral blood. The receptors derive from a woman aged 50 to 65 with acute or convalescent COVID-19.

The gene calls are TRBV11-2 and TRBJ2-7; D is undetermined. CDR3 length equals 14 residues. V lost 2 bases to trimming and J lost 6 bases, with 14 bases between them. Germline V gene lookup returns CDR1 SGHAT and CDR2 FQNNGV. For the CDR3, the DNA is TGTGCCAGCAGCTTACGTTCCGGGTCCGGCGAGCAGTACTTC. This codes for CASSLRSGSGEQYF.

This clone was detected once. V usage is TRBV11-2 and J usage is TRBJ1-1; D is uncertain. The CDR3 sequence is 15 residues long. Germline values: CDR1 SGHAT, CDR2 FQNNGV. Trimming cost V 6 bases and J 3 bases, with 17 bases left between them. CDR3 bases: TGTGCCAGCAGACACATCACCGTCGGGGACACTGAAGCTTTCTTT. Amino acid sequence: CASRHITVGDTEAFF.

The table lists this clone with a count of one. The CDR3 spells CASSEPGQGNYGYTF. DNA of the CDR3: TGTGCCAGCAGCGAGCCGGGACAGGGGAACTATGGCTACACCTTC. The rearrangement uses TRBV11-2 and TRBJ1-2; 10 positions agree with TRBD1. The trim removed 5 bases at V and 2 bases at J, leaving 5 bases unmatched. Per the germline V gene, CDR1 is SGHAT and CDR2 is FQNNGV. The CDR3 sequence is 15 residues long.

V and J are TRBV5-1 and TRBJ2-1, with TRBD1 matching over 8 bases. Germline V gene lookup returns CDR1 SGHRS and CDR2 YFSETQ. This CDR3 is 16 amino acids long. V shed 2 bases and J 5 bases; nucleotides not matched to a gene: 9. CDR3 DNA sequence: TGCGCCAGCAGCTTAGGGAGACAGGGGTATCACAATGAGCAGTTCTTC. This encodes CASSLGRQGYHNEQFF.

This chain connects TRBV3-1 (or the pseudogene TRBV3-2) to TRBJ2-1; TRBD2 aligns across 8 bases. Germline assignment: CDR1 LGHDT and CDR2 YNNKEL (reference sequence). The CDR3 spans 16 residues. V was clipped by 0 bases and J by 5 bases; unmatched bases: 6. CDR3 loop: CASSQEVAGGNNEQFF. The CDR3 nucleotides are TGTGCCAGCAGCCAAGAGGTTGCGGGAGGAAACAATGAGCAGTTCTTC.

The chain joins TRBV5-6 to TRBJ2-7, with D possibly being TRBD1 (6 bases). CDR3 length equals 18 residues. The V and J ends lost 0 bases and 0 bases respectively, with 19 bases between them. CDR1 is SGHDT and CDR2 is YYEEEE in the germline V gene. Here the CDR3 DNA reads TGTGCCAGCAGCTTGGCCCGTTACCGGGACACCTCCTCCTACGAGCAGTACGTC. Encoded protein: CASSLARYRDTSSYEQYV.

The V gene is TRBV12-5, the J gene TRBJ2-7; 9 bases agree with TRBD2. The germline gives CDR1 LGHNT, CDR2 FRNRAP. This CDR3 is 15 amino acids long. The ends lost 2 bases at V and 5 bases at J; junction bases unmatched: 7. The CDR3 DNA reads TGTGCTAGTGGTTTGTTCGAGCGGGAGGAGAACGAGCAGTACTTC. The encoded protein is CASGLFEREENEQYF.

The chain couples TRBV5-1 to TRBJ1-6; TRBD1 matches 9 bases. This CDR3 spans 15 amino acids. Germline V gene lookup returns CDR1 SGHRS and CDR2 YFSETQ. V shed 0 bases and J 9 bases; nucleotides not matched to a gene: 4. The CDR3 sequence: CASSLGTGVGSPLHF. Here the CDR3 DNA reads TGCGCCAGCAGCTTGGGGACAGGGGTCGGTTCACCCCTCCACTTT. The full variable domain, completed using reference TRBV5-1 and TRBJ1-6, is KAGVTQTPRYLIKTRGQQVTLSCSPISGHRSVSWYQQTPGQGLQFLFEYFSETQRNKGNFPGRFSGRQFSNSRSEMNVSTLELGDSALYLCASSLGTGVGSPLHFGNGTRLTVT.

This clone was seen a handful of times. The chain uses TRBV3-1 (or the pseudogene TRBV3-2) and TRBJ2-6; 7 positions agree with TRBD1. Germline CDR1 is LGHDT and CDR2 is YNNKEL (reference sequence). This CDR3 region has 15 residues. Losses at the gene ends were 6 bases for V and 4 bases for J; bases not matched to a gene: 6. The CDR3 DNA sequence: TGTGCCAGCAGGCACAGGGGATCCGGGGCCAACGTCCTGACTTTC. It specifies CASRHRGSGANVLTF.

This rearrangement joins TRBV5-6 to TRBJ2-3, with a weak D call TRBD2 (6 bases). From germline, CDR1 is SGHDT and CDR2 YYEEEE. Trimming shortened V by 4 bases and J by 2 bases, and 14 bases separated the two germline ends. The CDR3 contains 15 residues. The CDR3 loop reads CASSAPGLNTDTQYF. DNA of the CDR3: TGTGCCAGCAGCGCCCCGGGACTTAACACAGATACGCAGTATTTT.

The chain links TRBV2 to TRBJ2-5; 7 positions match TRBD1. The trim removed 10 bases at V and 4 bases at J, leaving 6 bases unmatched. The CDR3 consists of 12 residues. From germline, CDR1 is SNHLY and CDR2 FYNNEI. This CDR3 reads CAIRRQGETQYF. DNA of the CDR3: TGTGCCATCCGTAGACAGGGAGAGACCCAGTACTTC.

The chain employs TRBV3-1 (or the pseudogene TRBV3-2) and TRBJ2-7; 7 bases are a match to TRBD1. Losses at the gene ends were 4 bases for V and 1 base for J; bases not matched to a gene: 4. The CDR3 contains 14 residues. Germline V gene sequence: CDR1 LGHDT, CDR2 YNNKEL (reference sequence). The CDR3 nucleotides are TGTGCCAGCAGCCGTCCGGGACAGTCCTACGAGCAGTACTTC. Its protein is CASSRPGQSYEQYF.

CDR3 region: CATGRGVGMYEQYF. CDR3 in DNA: TGTGCCACCGGTCGGGGGGTTGGCATGTACGAGCAGTACTTC. This rearrangement joins TRBV27 to TRBJ2-7, with 7 nucleotides matching TRBD2. Germline CDR1 MNHEY, CDR2 SMNVEV (reference sequence). V dropped 10 bases and J dropped 4; count of bases not matched to a gene: 13. The length of the CDR3 is 14 residues.

With respect to this clone: The sample carries other DNA sequences with the same CDR3. The V and J genes are TRBV18 and TRBJ1-1; 9 bases agree with TRBD1. Unmatched junction bases numbered 2, after V lost 2 bases and J lost 1 base. Germline CDR1 is KGHSH and CDR2 is LQKENI. The CDR3 is 15 residues long. Here the CDR3 DNA reads TGTGCCAGCTCACCAAAGGGACAGGGGAACACTGAAGCTTTCTTT. It translates to CASSPKGQGNTEAFF.

The rearrangement links TRBV27 to TRBJ1-2; the D gene is possibly TRBD1 (6 bases). CDR1 and CDR2 from the germline V gene are MNHEY and SMNVEV (reference sequence). The CDR3 length is 13 residues. V lost 2 bases and J lost 7, with 11 bases in between. CDR3 in amino acids: CASSLRQGSGYTF. CDR3 DNA: TGTGCCAGCAGTTTACGGCAGGGGAGTGGCTACACCTTC.

The chain uses TRBV3-1 (or the pseudogene TRBV3-2) and TRBJ2-5, with TRBD2 matching over 10 bases. After removal of 5 bases from V and 5 bases from J, the junction contained 8 bases not matched to a gene. Germline V gives CDR1 LGHDT, CDR2 YNNKEL (reference sequence). The CDR3 runs 15 residues. The CDR3 nucleotides are TGTGCCAGCAGCAACCCAGCGGGGGGGCGGGAGACCCAGTACTTC. It translates to CASSNPAGGRETQYF.

This sequence joins TRBV24-1 and TRBJ2-3, with D uncertain. The CDR3 has 13 residues. Germline CDR1 is KGHDR and CDR2 is SFDVKD. V gave up 3 bases and J gave up 6 bases, with 9 bases separating them. CDR3 in amino acids: CATSDTTRDTQYF. The CDR3 coding sequence is TGTGCCACCAGTGATACCACCAGGGATACGCAGTATTTT.

The chain links TRBV11-1 to TRBJ2-1, with TRBD2 matching 11 bases. The CDR3 has 15 residues. With 2 bases clipped from V and 4 bases from J, the junction kept 1 base outside the gene matches. Germline CDR1 and CDR2: SGHAT and FQDESV (reference sequence). The CDR3 loop reads CASSLTSGGYNEQFF. The CDR3 nucleotides are TGTGCCAGCAGCTTAACTAGCGGGGGTTACAATGAGCAGTTCTTC.

This rearrangement joins TRBV5-1 to TRBJ1-1, with D uncertain. Trimming removed 4 bases at V and 5 bases at J, with 12 bases between. Germline lookup yields CDR1 SGHRS and CDR2 YFSETQ. This CDR3 contains 13 residues. Written as DNA, the CDR3 is TGCGCCAGCAGCATCCGGGGTCATACTGAAGCTTTCTTT. Its protein product is CASSIRGHTEAFF.

As for this clone: The same CDR3 is also encoded by other DNA sequences in this sample. The V and J genes are TRBV6-6 and TRBJ2-1, with D possibly matching TRBD2 (5 bases). The V end lost 2 bases, the J end lost 0 bases, and 8 bases lay between the germline ends. Germline values: CDR1 MNHNY, CDR2 SVGAGI (reference sequence). The CDR3 contains 15 residues. CDR3 DNA sequence: TGTGCCAGCAGTTACGGTGGGAGCTCCTACAATGAGCAGTTCTTC. This encodes CASSYGGSSYNEQFF.

This clone was found a few times. The chain joins TRBV30 to TRBJ2-7; 7 bases are shared with TRBD1. The V gene end was trimmed by 2 bases and the J gene end by 3 bases; junction bases not matched to a gene: 4. This CDR3 region has 13 residues. CDR1 is GTSNPN, CDR2 SVGIG, per germline (reference sequence). The CDR3 is CAWSRGQNYEQYV. The DNA for the CDR3 is TGTGCCTGGAGTAGGGGGCAGAACTACGAGCAGTACGTC.

The chain joins TRBV6-2 or TRBV6-3 to TRBJ2-7; 15 bases are a match to TRBD2. CDR1 MNHEY and CDR2 SVGEGT come from the germline V gene. V shed 5 bases and J 5 bases; nucleotides not matched to a gene: 13. The CDR3 consists of 18 residues. The CDR3 spells CASSQWTSGRGIENEQYF. The DNA for the CDR3 is TGTGCCAGCAGTCAATGGACTAGCGGGAGGGGCATCGAGAACGAGCAGTACTTC.

This clone appeared a single time. This rearrangement joins TRBV19 to TRBJ1-6, with 7 positions matching TRBD1. Looked up from germline, CDR1 is LNHDA and CDR2 is SQIVND (reference sequence). V trimming: 5 bases; J trimming: 7 bases; junction bases outside the gene matches: 8. The CDR3 covers 15 residues. CDR3 residues: CASSLQQGNNSPLHF. CDR3 DNA: TGTGCCAGTAGTCTCCAACAGGGGAACAATTCACCCCTCCACTTT. Full variable domain (missing parts from reference TRBV19 and TRBJ1-6): DGGITQSPKYLFRKEGQNVTLSCEQNLNHDAMYWYRQDPGQGLRLIYYSQIVNDFQKGDIAEGYSVSREKKESFPLTVTSAQKNPTAFYLCASSLQQGNNSPLHFGNGTRLTVT.

The J gene is TRBJ2-3, the V gene TRBV7-9; possibly TRBD1 for D (5 bases). Germline CDR1 and CDR2: SEHNR and FQNEAQ (reference sequence). CDR3 length equals 13 residues. The V gene lost 1 base and the J gene lost 4 bases, with 6 bases spanning the gap. The CDR3 is CASSLVGPDTQYF. CDR3 DNA sequence: TGTGCCAGCAGCTTAGTGGGGCCAGATACGCAGTATTTT.

V usage is TRBV9 and J usage is TRBJ2-1, with 15 nucleotides matching TRBD2. The CDR3 contains 19 residues. Germline V lookup: CDR1 SGDLS, CDR2 YYNGEE. Trimming cost V 3 bases and J 0 bases; bases outside gene matches: 7. In DNA, the CDR3 is TGTGCCAGCAGCGGGCCGGGACTAGCGGGAGGTTCCTCCTACAATGAGCAGTTCTTC. Its translation is CASSGPGLAGGSSYNEQFF.

This chain connects TRBV29-1 to TRBJ2-3, with 7 positions matching TRBD2. The CDR3 runs to 15 residues. Looked up from germline, CDR1 is SQVTM and CDR2 is ANQGSEA. Trimming took 7 bases from V and 0 from J; bases not matched to a gene: 10. The DNA for the CDR3 is TGCAGCGCCTTGGGACTACCTACTAGCACAGATACGCAGTATTTT. It specifies CSALGLPTSTDTQYF.

The V and J genes are TRBV5-1 and TRBJ2-2, with D hard to call. Germline CDR1 reads SGHRS; CDR2 reads YFSETQ. The CDR3 spans 14 residues. V dropped 4 bases and J dropped 6 bases, with 13 bases sitting between them. CDR3 nucleotide sequence: TGCGCCAGCAGCCCAGGTCTCGCTTCCGGGGAGCTGTTTTTT. Amino acid sequence: CASSPGLASGELFF.

The chain combines TRBV30 with TRBJ2-7; D is uncertain. V was cut by 3 bases and J by 3 bases, with 6 bases left in between. The CDR3 has 11 residues. CDR1 and CDR2 (germline): GTSNPN, SVGIG (reference sequence). The CDR3 spells CAWRHNYEQYF. The CDR3 bases are TGTGCCTGGAGACACAACTACGAGCAGTACTTC.

This chain connects TRBV20-1 to TRBJ1-2, with TRBD1 matching 8 bases. The germline gives CDR1 DFQATT, CDR2 SNEGSKA (reference sequence). The CDR3 runs to 15 residues. Trimming removed 3 bases from V and 1 base from J; junction bases left unmatched: 7. The CDR3 here is CSASERTGNNYGYTF. CDR3 sequence (DNA): TGCAGTGCTAGTGAAAGGACAGGGAATAACTATGGCTACACCTTC.

The rearrangement uses TRBV25-1 and TRBJ1-2, with no clear D. Per the germline V gene, CDR1 is MGHDK and CDR2 is SYGVNS. The CDR3 contains 11 residues. Trimming removed 5 bases from V and 2 bases from J, with 3 bases in between. The DNA of the CDR3 is TGTGCCAGCAGTCAAAACTATGGCTACACCTTC. This gives the protein CASSQNYGYTF.

J is TRBJ1-2 and V is TRBV10-3; TRBD1 matches at 8 bases. Germline V lookup: CDR1 ENHRY, CDR2 SYGVKD. The CDR3 sequence is 13 residues long. Trimming took 8 bases from V and 5 from J; bases not matched to a gene: 7. CDR3 sequence: CAIGPDRDYGYTF. CDR3 nucleotides: TGTGCCATCGGACCGGACAGGGATTATGGCTACACCTTC.

The CDR3 nucleotides read TGTGCCAACCCGGACAGGGGGGCGTTTGACACTGAAGCTTTCTTT. Residues: CANPDRGAFDTEAFF. V usage is TRBV27 and J usage is TRBJ1-1; 10 nucleotides line up with TRBD1. V lost 10 bases and J lost 3; bases outside the gene matches: 11. This CDR3 contains 15 residues. CDR1 and CDR2 (germline): MNHEY, SMNVEV (reference sequence).